This T cell receptor (beta chain) is from a study of blood T cell repertoires in COVID-19 (dated by TCRdb to the early 2020s). Describing the broader study: Collaborator samples came from the United States, Italy and Spain and covered acute and convalescent phases of COVID-19. The prospective study material was composed of cDNA or gDNA derived from T cells, B-cell-depleted T cells, or PBMCs. The dataset comprised deeply sampled blood TCRbeta repertoires from subjects exposed to, actively infected with, or recovered from COVID-19. The repertoires were released in a freely available public database intended as a resource for research on the immune response to SARS-CoV-2. The samples were drawn from the first 160 participants of the ongoing ImmuneRACE study and from about 1,200 subjects provided by 6 global collaborators. Nearly every sample came with metadata listing a de-identified subject ID, COVID-19 status, age in years and sex. HLA class I and class II types, where available, came from metadata supplied by the sample provider rather than from assay-based typing.

TCRbeta CDR3 regions were amplified from genomic DNA using the immunoSEQ Assay, a bias-controlled multiplex PCR. In the authors' own workflow: The number of nucleated cells in each sample was estimated by amplification of reference gene primers within the assay. Sequence reads were collapsed and filtered to measure the absolute abundance of every unique TCRbeta CDR3 rearrangement. For each sample, productive Simpson clonality was calculated as the square root of Simpson's diversity index across productive rearrangements. Imported from immuneACCESS, the table was reduced by TCRdb to in-frame sequences with V and J called. These copies leave out some clones; in studies compared against another copy, an unresolved V gene accounts for under half, and the cause of the remainder is not known. V, J and clone size were drawn from that table, and D and trimming were deduced from the DNA. This sample is represented by 250,000 or so clones; 70% to 90% of them were singletons. Together, the top ten hold under 14% of the sample.

In this sample, this clone turned up once. The antigen it binds to is not known. The input lacks base qualities; no much larger clone sits a single base away. V lost 2 bases and J lost 1 base; the stretch between them is 18 bases long. Including the terminal cysteine and phenylalanine, the CDR3 comprises 17 residues. Solely the CDR3 DNA is kept, with 51 bases framed from the first base. According to the germline V gene (reference sequence), CDR1 reads GTSNPN and CDR2 reads SVGIG. Participants in the prospective study were aged 18 to 89 years, lived in 20 to 30 United States geographic areas, and enrolled through a virtual design. In the prospective study, cohorts were assigned on the basis of participant-reported clinical history obtained from a screening survey and a study questionnaire. Recovered participants in ImmuneRACE Cohort 3 were defined as having two consecutive negative NP/OP PCR tests, clearance from a healthcare professional, or resolution of symptoms. In the prospective study, mobile phlebotomists collected whole blood, serum and a nasopharyngeal or oropharyngeal swab from each participant. Additional blood draws and questionnaires over an approximately two-month period could optionally be provided by prospective study participants. Prospective study blood samples were shipped either frozen or at room temperature before DNA extraction.

The study at large found these results: The amount of clinical and demographic metadata varied by source and participant and was provided uncurated.

The V and J segments used are TRBV30 and TRBJ1-5, with no confident D gene call. The source of this sequence is a man aged 25-45 years who had recovered from COVID-19. Sample: PBMCs or T cells enriched from blood (not recorded which). In nucleotides, the sequence is TGTGCCTGGAGTTTACCTTCAGGTTCACTCAGCAATCAGCCCCAGCATTTT. The translation is CAWSLPSGSLSNQPQHF.